These T cell receptor beta chains were read from a single sample in a study of blood T cell repertoires in COVID-19. The protocol was immunoSEQ multiplex PCR, while the TCRdb copy is restricted to in-frame clones and leaves out a portion. The data contain approximately 210,000 clones, around 88% of them singletons. The sequencing sample was made of peripheral blood. The receptors originated from a man between 18 and 29 years old with active or convalescent COVID-19. Both conserved end residues are part of each CDR3. Each record gives: clone size, J gene, V gene, D gene, CDR3 protein, CDR3 DNA. D genes are given only for firm matches. Expanded clones are given a class, and other clones once, few, many or no size at all.

. | TRBJ2-3 | TRBV19 | TRBD2 | CASNRLGLSTDTQYF | TGTGCCAGTAACCGCCTGGGACTAAGCACAGATACGCAGTATTTT
. | TRBJ2-3 | TRBV15 | TRBD1 | CATSRGQGGDTDTQYF | TGTGCCACCAGCAGAGGACAGGGTGGGGACACAGATACGCAGTATTTT
. | TRBJ2-1 | TRBV28 | TRBD2 | CASRSPGTSVHYNEQFF | TGTGCCAGTCGATCCCCCGGGACTAGCGTACATTACAATGAGCAGTTCTTC
. | TRBJ2-1 | TRBV5-1 | TRBD2 | CASSLMWIGTSGSTYEQFF | TGCGCCAGCAGCTTGATGTGGATCGGGACTAGCGGGAGTACGTATGAGCAGTTCTTC
. | TRBJ2-1 | TRBV5-6 | TRBD2 | CASSLGTSGSGSYNEQFF | TGTGCCAGCAGCTTGGGGACTAGCGGGAGCGGCTCCTACAATGAGCAGTTCTTC
. | TRBJ1-2 | TRBV2 | . | CASSEQGSNYGYTF | TGTGCCAGCAGTGAACAGGGGTCGAACTATGGCTACACCTTC
once | TRBJ2-7 | TRBV18 | TRBD1 | CASSTRTGRGLEQYF | TGTGCCAGCTCCACGCGGACAGGACGAGGGCTCGAGCAGTACTTC
once | TRBJ1-5 | TRBV10-2 | TRBD1 | CASNSAKGRDRRNQPQHF | TGCGCCAGCAACTCGGCCAAAGGACGGGACAGACGCAATCAGCCCCAGCATTTT
. | TRBJ1-5 | TRBV2 | . | CASKYRSNQPQHF | TGTGCCAGCAAGTATAGAAGCAATCAGCCCCAGCATTTT
. | TRBJ1-1 | TRBV5-6 | TRBD1 | CASTRPGQGLLATEAFF | TGTGCCAGCACCCGACCGGGACAGGGACTTTTGGCGACTGAAGCTTTCTTT
. | TRBJ2-5 | TRBV15 | . | CATSRDRPGQGGETQYF | TGTGCCACCAGCAGAGATCGACCCGGGCAGGGAGGAGAGACCCAGTACTTC
. | TRBJ2-7 | TRBV30 | . | CAWSHGASYEQYF | TGTGCCTGGAGTCACGGTGCTTCCTACGAGCAGTACTTC
. | TRBJ2-5 | TRBV10-3 | TRBD1 | CATTQTGGQETQYF | TGTGCCACCACCCAGACAGGGGGACAAGAGACCCAGTACTTC
. | TRBJ1-4 | TRBV11-2 | TRBD1 | CASSFRDRGPLNEKLFF | TGTGCCAGCAGCTTCAGGGACAGGGGGCCACTTAATGAAAAACTGTTTTTT
. | TRBJ2-3 | TRBV4-1 | TRBD2 | CASSQGLAGEGTQYF | TGCGCCAGCAGCCAAGGTCTAGCGGGAGAGGGTACGCAGTATTTT
few | TRBJ2-3 | TRBV7-9 | TRBD2 | CASSLIAGAATQYF | TGTGCCAGCAGCTTAATAGCGGGAGCGGCTACGCAGTATTTT
. | TRBJ1-6 | TRBV7-2 | TRBD1 | CASRPRQGNSPLHF | TGTGCCAGCAGACCCAGACAGGGGAATTCACCCCTCCACTTT
. | TRBJ2-6 | TRBV28 | . | CASSLDSGTSGANVLTF | TGTGCCAGCAGTTTGGACAGCGGAACCTCTGGGGCCAACGTCCTGACTTTC
. | TRBJ1-5 | TRBV19 | . | CASSKGNTGSYSNQPQHF | TGTGCCAGTAGTAAAGGTAACACAGGGTCTTATAGCAATCAGCCCCAGCATTTT
. | TRBJ1-1 | TRBV11-1 | . | CASSLAGTGQENTEAFF | TGTGCCAGCAGCTTAGCGGGAACGGGACAAGAGAACACTGAAGCTTTCTTT
once | TRBJ2-2 | TRBV12-1 | . | CASSFVGGNTGELFF | TGTGCCAGCAGCTTTGTGGGGGGGAACACCGGGGAGCTGTTTTTT
many | TRBJ2-1 | TRBV11-3 | . | CASREGGGNEQFF | TGTGCCAGCAGAGAAGGGGGTGGGAATGAGCAGTTCTTC
. | TRBJ2-7 | TRBV5-6 | . | CASSTTAGHEQYF | TGTGCCAGCAGCACCACAGCGGGCCACGAGCAGTACTTC
. | TRBJ1-1 | TRBV9 | TRBD1 | CASNRGQGNGNTEAFF | TGTGCCAGCAACAGGGGGCAAGGGAACGGGAACACTGAAGCTTTCTTT
. | TRBJ2-1 | TRBV9 | . | CASSYSGTFYNEQFF | TGTGCCAGCAGCTATAGCGGAACCTTCTACAATGAGCAGTTCTTC
. | TRBJ2-7 | TRBV18 | TRBD1 | CASSLGQGYEQYF | TGTGCCAGCTCACTGGGACAGGGCTACGAGCAGTACTTC
. | TRBJ2-3 | TRBV5-1 | TRBD2 | CASSPALAGGADTQYF | TGCGCCAGCAGCCCGGCCCTAGCGGGAGGCGCAGATACGCAGTATTTT
once | TRBJ1-1 | TRBV10-3 | TRBD1 | CAIRNDRDRAFF | TGTGCCATCAGAAATGACAGGGATCGTGCTTTCTTT
. | TRBJ2-7 | TRBV28 | TRBD2 | CASSFAGGPSSYEQYF | TGTGCCAGCAGTTTTGCGGGAGGGCCGAGCTCCTACGAGCAGTACTTC
. | TRBJ1-5 | TRBV5-4 | TRBD1 | CASSLWGTGQPQHF | TGTGCCAGCAGCTTGTGGGGGACAGGTCAGCCCCAGCATTTT
. | TRBJ2-5 | TRBV9 | TRBD2 | CASSNSGSRQETQYF | TGTGCCAGCAGCAATAGCGGGAGCCGGCAAGAGACCCAGTACTTC
few | TRBJ1-5 | TRBV9 | TRBD1 | CASSVAGGFQPQHF | TGTGCCAGCAGCGTAGCAGGGGGCTTTCAGCCCCAGCATTTT
. | TRBJ1-2 | TRBV27 | . | CASSQVRGWYTF | TGTGCCAGCAGTCAGGTCCGGGGTTGGTACACCTTC
few | TRBJ2-6 | TRBV19 | TRBD2 | CASSISGASGANVLTF | TGTGCCAGTAGTATTAGCGGGGCGAGCGGGGCCAACGTCCTGACTTTC
. | TRBJ1-2 | TRBV7-2 | TRBD1 | CASSKTDRAVSYGYTF | TGTGCCAGCAGCAAGACCGACAGGGCGGTTAGCTATGGCTACACCTTC
. | TRBJ2-1 | TRBV9 | TRBD2 | CASSAGLAGGLLYNEQFF | TGTGCCAGCAGCGCGGGACTAGCGGGAGGGCTGCTATACAATGAGCAGTTCTTC